The clone carrying this TCR beta chain was observed at least ten times. Antigen unknown. Combining iRepertoire HTBI primers with Arm-PCR of CDR3 regions, the authors built TCR beta libraries. From the multiplex PCR reads, TCRdb called clonotypes with MiXCR, one entry per CDR3 protein. The sample comprises 300,000 to 400,000 distinct CDR3 sequences, 15% to 20% of which are singletons, and roughly 40% rests with the top ten. The data are from a study of regulatory T cells in long-lasting Graves disease. Study context: The study enrolled newly diagnosed Graves' patients on antithyroid drugs under 3 months.

The time point here: newly diagnosed GD, antithyroid drugs for less than 3 months. Isolated PBMC RNA provided the starting material for the TCR library. Enrollment of patients was through an endocrinology department in Xi'an, China. Unmatched junction bases numbered 7, after V lost 4 bases and J lost 6 bases. The V gene's germline CDR1 is SGHRS and CDR2 YFSETQ. CDR3 length: 16 amino acids. Study-wide points: Those with persistent Graves' had less TCR diversity than newly diagnosed patients. New patients shared fewer public clonotypes (about 970) than persistent patients did (fewer than 3,000).

The source was peripheral blood mononuclear cells (PBMCs), collected at new diagnosis, from a patient treated with antithyroid drugs. V and J are TRBV5-1 and TRBJ2-1; TRBD2 aligns across 13 bases. The source of this sequence is a female donor with Graves disease. As DNA, the CDR3 is TGCGCCAGCAGCACGGGACTAGCGGGATGGGGCAATGAGCAGTTCTTC. This encodes CASSTGLAGWGNEQFF.